This TCR beta chain came from a study of CD8+ T cells in alopecia areata. Points from the study as a whole: Within the top 100, expanded CD8+ clones significantly decreased with tofacitinib, as did scalp clonality. While patients received tofacitinib, many expanded lesional clones remained present in scalp and blood.

Germline V gives CDR1 SGDLS, CDR2 YYNGEE. V dropped 0 bases and J dropped 7 bases, with 8 bases sitting between them. This CDR3 region has 13 residues. About this clone: What it binds is not known.

Treatment of the sample: oral pan-JAK inhibitor, 5-10 mg twice daily. Extracted from the samples, RNA was reverse transcribed into cDNA to serve as the sequencing template. TCRdb's table, derived via immunoSEQ multiplex PCR, lists solely in-frame clones and lacks some. Of around 180,000 clones listed, 64% are singletons. This clonotype was obtained from a human donor with alopecia areata. The sequencing here drew on CD4+ T cells sorted from blood, taken around week 49, from a patient treated with tofacitinib. V usage is TRBV9 and J usage is TRBJ2-1; the D call may be TRBD1 or TRBD2 (5 bases each). CDR3 sequence reads: CASSVEWGNEQFF. CDR3 bases: TGTGCCAGCAGCGTAGAATGGGGGAATGAGCAGTTCTTC.